A single sample is the source of the 23 T cell receptor beta chains below, sequenced in a study of blood T cell repertoires in COVID-19. Clones were read by immunoSEQ multiplex PCR, and TCRdb kept only the in-frame ones, dropping some. In the table there are approximately 53,000 clones, roughly 87% of which are singletons. What was sequenced was peripheral blood. These receptor sequences come from a woman of 80 years or more with COVID-19, enrolled during active disease.

This clone was picked up one time. The chain has TRBV7-8 and TRBJ1-2, with 7 positions matching TRBD1. There are 15 residues in the CDR3. The V and J ends lost 5 bases and 6 bases, in that order; junction bases with no gene match: 12. Germline V gives CDR1 SGHVS, CDR2 FQNEAQ. The CDR3 DNA is TGTGCCAGCAGCCCTCGCTTCCGGGACAGCCATGGCTACACCTTC. This gives the protein CASSPRFRDSHGYTF.

The chain employs TRBV30 and TRBJ1-1; D remains ambiguous. The CDR3 is 12 amino acids. The V end was cut by 5 bases, the J end by 1 base, with 8 bases between. From germline, CDR1 is GTSNPN and CDR2 SVGIG (reference sequence). CDR3 residues: CAWVTGNTEAFF. The CDR3 bases are TGTGCCTGGGTTACCGGGAACACTGAAGCTTTCTTT.

V and J are TRBV25-1 and TRBJ2-5, with TRBD1 identical over 7 bases. After removal of 6 bases from V and 2 bases from J, the junction contained 6 bases not matched to a gene. This CDR3 comprises 14 residues. The germline V gene encodes CDR1 MGHDK and CDR2 SYGVNS. CDR3 residues: CASSPGGQQETQYF. The CDR3 nucleotides read TGTGCCAGCAGCCCAGGGGGACAGCAAGAGACCCAGTACTTC.

The chain has TRBV14 and TRBJ1-2, with 7 bases fitting TRBD1. CDR1 and CDR2 from the germline V gene are SGHDN and FVKESK. This CDR3 has 14 amino acids. Losses at the gene ends were 9 bases for V and 5 bases for J; bases not matched to a gene: 12. The CDR3 DNA is TGTGCCAGGATAGACAGGGAGCGGTGGTATGGCTACACCTTC. Translating gives CARIDRERWYGYTF. The full variable domain, with the rest looked up from reference TRBV14 and TRBJ1-2, is EAGVTQFPSHSVIEKGQTVTLRCDPISGHDNLYWYRRVMGKEIKFLLHFVKESKQDESGMPNNRFLAERTGGTYSTLKVQPAELEDSGVYFCARIDRERWYGYTFGSGTRLTVV.

This clone came up once. The chain joins TRBV5-5 to TRBJ1-5; TRBD1 aligns across 10 bases. The germline gives CDR1 SGHKS, CDR2 YYEKEE (reference sequence). The CDR3 has 16 residues. The ends lost 4 bases at V and 7 bases at J; junction bases unmatched: 11. CDR3 bases: TGTGCCAGCAGCCGGACGGGACAGGGGCTTCGACAGCCCCAGCATTTT. Protein: CASSRTGQGLRQPQHF. Drawing the rest from reference TRBV5-5 and TRBJ1-5, the complete variable domain is DAGVTQSPTHLIKTRGQQVTLRCSPISGHKSVSWYQQVLGQGPQFIFQYYEKEERGRGNFPDRFSARQFPNYSSELNVNALLLGDSALYLCASSRTGQGLRQPQHFGDGTRLSIL.

In the case of this clone: The junction shows a germline mismatch at one end, possibly a read error. The chain employs TRBV2 and TRBJ1-2, with D perhaps TRBD1 (6 bases). CDR1 and CDR2 from the germline V gene are SNHLY and FYNNEI. The CDR3 is 11 amino acids. CDR3 region: CASSVNAGTLF. The DNA of the CDR3 is TGTGCCAGCAGTGTTAACGCAGGGACACTCTTC. Full variable domain (remainder filled in from reference TRBV2 and TRBJ1-2): EPEVTQTPSHQVTQMGQEVILRCVPISNHLYFYWYRQILGQKVEFLVSFYNNEISEKSEIFDDQFSVERPDGSNFTLKIRSTKLEDSAMYFCASSVNAGTLFGSGTRLTVV.

The chain is built from TRBV6-5 and TRBJ1-2; TRBD1 agrees at 7 bases. V lost 8 bases and J lost 4; bases outside the gene matches: 13. Germline V gene sequence: CDR1 MNHEY, CDR2 SVGAGI. The CDR3 contains 15 residues. The CDR3 DNA follows: TGTGCCAGCGGCTTCAGGAGGGGGCTAGGCTATGGCTACACCTTC. Its protein product is CASGFRRGLGYGYTF.

This clone has just one count. Written as DNA, the CDR3 is TGCGCCAGCAGCCAAGTAGTCCCAAAGAGCTCCTACAATGAGCAGTTCTTC. Translation gives CASSQVVPKSSYNEQFF. The J gene is TRBJ2-1, the V gene TRBV4-1; D is unresolved. V was shortened by 1 base and J by 0 bases, with 13 bases between the two germline ends. The CDR3 spans 17 residues. Germline values: CDR1 MGHRA, CDR2 YSYEKL.

In its sample, this clone was seen once. V usage is TRBV6-2 or TRBV6-3 and J usage is TRBJ1-2, with D uncertain. Germline V CDR1 and CDR2: MNHEY, SVGEGT. Trimming left V 5 bases short and J 4 bases short, with 11 bases between. The CDR3 spans 13 residues. The CDR3 DNA follows: TGTGCCAGCAGTGGCAGGCGCGCCTATGGCTACACCTTC. Translating it yields CASSGRRAYGYTF.

This chain links TRBV7-2 with TRBJ2-4; 7 positions match TRBD1. This CDR3 is built from 16 residues. CDR1 is SGHTA and CDR2 is FQGNSA in the germline V gene. After removal of 5 bases from V and 2 bases from J, the junction contained 9 bases not matched to a gene. CDR3 amino acids: CASSLNRGGPKNIQYF. The CDR3 bases are TGTGCCAGCAGCCTTAACAGGGGTGGGCCCAAAAACATTCAGTACTTC. Looking up the rest from reference TRBV7-2 and TRBJ2-4 gives the full variable domain: GAGVSQSPSNKVTEKGKDVELRCDPISGHTALYWYRQSLGQGLEFLIYFQGNSAPDKSGLPSDRFSAERTGGSVSTLTIQRTQQEDSAVYLCASSLNRGGPKNIQYFGAGTRLSVL.

This chain links TRBV29-1 with TRBJ2-3; TRBD2 matches 10 bases. The V gene's germline CDR1 is SQVTM and CDR2 ANQGSEA. With V trimmed by 3 bases and J by 1 base, 4 bases remained unmatched. The CDR3 runs 15 residues. CDR3 sequence: CSVDLGLAGTDTQYF. In nucleotides, the CDR3 is TGCAGCGTTGATCTTGGACTAGCGGGCACAGATACGCAGTATTTT.

This chain links TRBV19 with TRBJ2-7, with TRBD2 as a possible D gene (6 bases). CDR1 and CDR2 from the germline V gene are LNHDA and SQIVND (reference sequence). This CDR3 region has 17 residues. Trimming stripped 3 bases from V and 3 bases from J, with 21 bases between. CDR3 sequence reads: CASSISPSGRGIYEQYF. DNA for the CDR3: TGTGCCAGTAGTATTTCTCCGTCGGGACGGGGGATCTACGAGCAGTACTTC.

This chain uses TRBV5-1 with TRBJ1-2, with D uncertain. Germline V lookup: CDR1 SGHRS, CDR2 YFSETQ. The V gene lost 2 bases and the J gene lost 6 bases, with 14 bases spanning the gap. The CDR3 runs to 14 residues. CDR3 protein: CASSFSPSLDGYTF. The CDR3 bases are TGCGCCAGCAGCTTTTCCCCGTCCCTAGATGGCTACACCTTC.

J is TRBJ1-1 and V is TRBV7-2; D is unclear. CDR1 and CDR2 from the germline V gene are SGHTA and FQGNSA. With 1 base removed from V and 0 bases from J, the gap between germline ends came to 6 bases. The CDR3 consists of 14 residues. The CDR3 DNA is TGTGCCAGCAGCTTAGGGCAGATGAACACTGAAGCTTTCTTT. This encodes CASSLGQMNTEAFF.

The rearrangement uses TRBV6-1 and TRBJ2-1; 7 nucleotides match TRBD2. The J segment lost 9 bases and the V segment lost 1 base, leaving 6 bases of the junction unmatched. The CDR3 sequence is 14 residues long. Germline CDR1 MNHNS, CDR2 SASEGT. The CDR3 loop is CASSEGLARPEQFF. Written as DNA, the CDR3 is TGTGCCAGCAGTGAAGGACTAGCCAGACCTGAGCAGTTCTTC.

The J gene is TRBJ2-5, the V gene TRBV4-2, with D possibly TRBD1 on 6 matching bases. The CDR3 spans 11 residues. Germline V gene data show CDR1 as LGHNA and CDR2 as YNFKEQ. V was cut by 5 bases and J by 7 bases, with 8 bases left in between. Here the CDR3 reads CASSEQGTQYF. The CDR3 nucleotides read TGTGCCAGCAGCGAACAGGGGACCCAGTACTTC.

The gene calls are TRBV3-1 (or the pseudogene TRBV3-2) and TRBJ1-1; D uncertain. Trimming removed 1 base from V and 6 bases from J, with 9 bases in between. The CDR3 consists of 13 residues. CDR1 LGHDT and CDR2 YNNKEL come from the germline V gene (reference sequence). CDR3 nucleotide sequence: TGTGCCAGCAGCCAAGGAGGGCAGGCTGAAGCTTTCTTT. This codes for CASSQGGQAEAFF.

In this sample, this clone turned up once. The CDR3 nucleotides read TGTGCCACCCGGGGGTTGACAGATACGCAGTATTTT. Translated, it gives CATRGLTDTQYF. This chain joins TRBV25-1 and TRBJ2-3; a weak D match, TRBD2 (6 bases). The CDR3 sequence is 12 residues long. The germline gives CDR1 MGHDK, CDR2 SYGVNS. Trimming took 10 bases from V and 3 from J, leaving 11 bases between them.

The chain employs TRBV12-5 and TRBJ1-1, with D possibly TRBD1 on 6 matching bases. This CDR3 spans 16 amino acids. V lost 5 bases to trimming and J lost 0 bases, with 16 bases between them. Germline-derived CDR1 and CDR2 are LGHNT and FRNRAP. The CDR3 here is CASGPGQLFVNTEAFF. CDR3 DNA sequence: TGTGCTAGTGGTCCCGGACAGCTTTTCGTGAACACTGAAGCTTTCTTT.

The sample holds a few counts of this clone. V and J are TRBV24-1 and TRBJ2-3; tentatively, D is TRBD2 (5 bases). This CDR3 spans 14 amino acids. The germline V gene encodes CDR1 KGHDR and CDR2 SFDVKD. Trimming left V 5 bases short and J 5 bases short, with 13 bases between. In DNA, the CDR3 is TGTGCCACCAGTGGCCCTCTACGGGGAGATACGCAGTATTTT. Translation gives CATSGPLRGDTQYF.

The rearrangement links TRBV7-8 to TRBJ1-2; 7 bases are shared with TRBD1. The CDR3 length is 13 residues. Germline V gene lookup returns CDR1 SGHVS and CDR2 FQNEAQ. The ends lost 1 base at V and 6 bases at J; junction bases unmatched: 2. The CDR3, as DNA: TGTGCCAGCAGCTTAGTGCAGGGGGATGGCTACACCTTC. Encoded protein: CASSLVQGDGYTF.

The CDR3 nucleotides are TGTGCCAGCAGCTTGGCCGGGACAGGCTTCTATGGCTACACCTTC. It is translated as CASSLAGTGFYGYTF. V gene TRBV5-4 combines with J gene TRBJ1-2; 8 bases map to TRBD1. The CDR3 is made up of 15 amino acids. The germline CDR1 and CDR2 sequences are SGHNT and YYREEE (reference sequence). V dropped 0 bases and J dropped 4; count of bases not matched to a gene: 5. Together with reference TRBV5-4 and TRBJ1-2, the CDR3 gives the full variable domain: ETGVTQSPTHLIKTRGQQVTLRCSSQSGHNTVSWYQQALGQGPQFIFQYYREEENGRGNFPPRFSGLQFPNYSSELNVNALELDDSALYLCASSLAGTGFYGYTFGSGTRLTVV.

The V and J genes are TRBV7-9 and TRBJ1-3; D gene unclear. V was shortened by 0 bases and J by 2 bases, with 14 bases between the two germline ends. The germline V gene encodes CDR1 SEHNR and CDR2 FQNEAQ (reference sequence). The CDR3 length is 17 residues. The CDR3 protein is CASSLALPAVTGNTIYF. CDR3 coding DNA: TGTGCCAGCAGCTTAGCGCTACCGGCGGTGACTGGAAACACCATATATTTT.